A selection of T cell receptor beta chains follows, all from one sample in a study of radiotherapy plus CTLA-4 blockade in lung cancer. The assay was immunoSEQ multiplex PCR, and TCRdb's table has in-frame clones only and misses some. The data show some 100,000 clones, with roughly 80% seen just once and roughly 5% held by the top ten. The sequences come from peripheral blood, collected from a patient treated with radiotherapy plus ipilimumab. These receptors all stem from a human donor with non-small cell lung cancer who had a partial response to radiotherapy plus ipilimumab. CDR3s leave out the opening cysteine and the closing phenylalanine or tryptophan.

j_gene,v_gene,CDR3aa
TRBJ2-2,TRBV29-1,SAGTSGSTGELF
TRBJ2-7,TRBV6-6,ASSGDRTPSYEQY
TRBJ1-3,TRBV9,ASSVDLSPGYTIY
TRBJ1-2,TRBV2,ASSGFKETGYT
TRBJ2-1,TRBV5-1,ASSLLPGTSAGEQF
TRBJ2-3,TRBV5-6,ASSIQGDTQY
TRBJ2-7,TRBV18,ASSPSQGSSYEQY
TRBJ2-1,TRBV11-2,ASSFSGGMFDEQF
TRBJ1-3,TRBV10-3,ATTPGNTIY
TRBJ2-1,TRBV7-2,ASSPEGSSYNEQF
TRBJ2-3,TRBV13,ASSSRTEDLDTQY
TRBJ2-3,TRBV19,ASRLAGPTDTQY
TRBJ1-2,TRBV7-3,ASSLEQGRGYGYT
TRBJ1-3,TRBV4-1,ASSQAGQGSAGNTIY
TRBJ2-6,TRBV11-2,ASSLDISVRANVLT
TRBJ1-1,TRBV28,ANQGRHTEAF
TRBJ1-6,TRBV4-1,ASSQRLPIYRADNSPLH
TRBJ1-2,TRBV2,ASRNQGAEGYT
TRBJ2-2,TRBV4-1,ASSQRQGFPTGELF
TRBJ1-1,TRBV2,ASSRGLNTEAF
TRBJ2-3,TRBV11-2,ASSLVGGSTDTQY
TRBJ2-1,TRBV14,ASSQDHGEQF
TRBJ2-2,TRBV28,ASTDMPGELF
-,TRBV5-6,ASSVRAYEQY
TRBJ2-7,TRBV7-8,ASSPRGRGPYEQY
TRBJ2-7,TRBV6-1,ASSMTGNSYEQY
TRBJ2-6,TRBV6-6,ASRSDRGSGANVLT
TRBJ2-1,TRBV12-5,ASGSPGTSGSYNEQF
TRBJ2-1,TRBV9,ASSVDSGSTNEQF
TRBJ1-3,TRBV28,ASRLGGGTGARNIY
TRBJ2-1,TRBV29-1,SVGRLGAAYNEQF
TRBJ1-3,TRBV6-5,ASSLRSNGNTIY
-,TRBV7-9,ASSFALAGSYEQY
TRBJ1-4,TRBV6-5,ASRHQNEKLF
TRBJ1-1,TRBV21-1,ASSKSRQGGGGNRNTEAF
TRBJ2-1,TRBV4-2,ASSIGGDYNEQF
TRBJ1-6,TRBV5-6,ASSLAGDNSPLH
TRBJ2-4,TRBV30,AWGKGGGLAKNIQY
TRBJ1-2,TRBV2,ASSPDRNYGYT
TRBJ1-5,TRBV4-2,ASSHPGGSSQPQH
TRBJ2-2,TRBV5-4,ASSLWDGERENTGELF
TRBJ1-4,TRBV5-1,ASSPARQVYGATNEKLF
TRBJ2-3,TRBV9,ASSVGTPGTDTQY
TRBJ2-2,TRBV6-5,ASRQGSTGELF
TRBJ2-3,TRBV19,ASSPGLAGGRDTQY
TRBJ2-1,TRBV11-1,ASSISSGSYNEQF
TRBJ1-5,TRBV2,ASSSQGVSNQPQH
TRBJ2-1,TRBV11-2,ASSPTGQAYNEQF
TRBJ2-3,TRBV7-7,ASSLGAGGTDTQY
TRBJ1-1,TRBV10-1,ASTEEPNTEAF
TRBJ2-5,TRBV5-1,ASSLAGQGVQETQY
TRBJ1-5,TRBV25-1,ASSETGARQPQH